This TCR beta chain was identified in a study of shared clonotypes between healthy human individuals. Findings and caveats of the study: Relative to memory subsets, naive subsets generally showed larger estimated richness.

Clones were sequenced by immunoSEQ multiplex PCR, and TCRdb holds only the in-frame ones, with some missing. The table lists 550,000 to 800,000 clones, 90% of them singletons, with around a third in the top ten. As to this clone: The antigen remains unidentified.

Recent vaccinations or acute infections were absent in the healthy HIV-negative adult donors. Germline CDR1 is SGHRS and CDR2 is YFSETQ. CDR3 length: 16 residues. The V segment lost 0 bases and the J segment 1 base; nucleotides outside the gene matches: 3. What was sequenced was memory CD8+ T cells from PBMCs. Subset specified: CD45RO+ cells pooled with CCR7-negative TemRA cells. The TCR was taken from a man between 18 and 29 years old in good health. Some clones in this sample may be carry-over from other donors' samples. The chain carries TRBV5-1 and TRBJ2-1, with TRBD1 identical over 8 bases. As DNA, the CDR3 is TGCGCCAGCAGCTTGGCCAGGACAGGGTCCTACAATGAGCAGTTCTTC. This translates into CASSLARTGSYNEQFF.